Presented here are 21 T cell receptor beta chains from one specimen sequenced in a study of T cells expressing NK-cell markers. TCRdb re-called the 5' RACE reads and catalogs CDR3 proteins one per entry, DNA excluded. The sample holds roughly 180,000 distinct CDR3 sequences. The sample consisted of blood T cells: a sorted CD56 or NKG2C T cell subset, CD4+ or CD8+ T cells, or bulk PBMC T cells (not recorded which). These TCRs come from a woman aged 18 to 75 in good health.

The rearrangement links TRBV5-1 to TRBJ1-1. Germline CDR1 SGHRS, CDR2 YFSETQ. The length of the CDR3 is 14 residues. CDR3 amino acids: CASSPAGGDTEAFF.

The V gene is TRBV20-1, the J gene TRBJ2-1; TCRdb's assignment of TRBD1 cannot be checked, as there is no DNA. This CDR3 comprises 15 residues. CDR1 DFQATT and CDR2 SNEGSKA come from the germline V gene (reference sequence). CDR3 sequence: CSAPPPQTGLGEQFF.

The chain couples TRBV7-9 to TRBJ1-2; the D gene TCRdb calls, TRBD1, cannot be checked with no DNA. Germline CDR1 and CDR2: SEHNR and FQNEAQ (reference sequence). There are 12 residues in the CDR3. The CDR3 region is CAGGGENYGYTF. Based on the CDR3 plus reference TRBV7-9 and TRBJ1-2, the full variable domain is DTGVSQNPRHKITKRGQNVTFRCDPISEHNRLYWYRQTLGQGPEFLTYFQNEAQLEKSRLLSDRFSAERPKGSFSTLEIQRTEQGDSAMYLCAGGGENYGYTFGSGTRLTVV.

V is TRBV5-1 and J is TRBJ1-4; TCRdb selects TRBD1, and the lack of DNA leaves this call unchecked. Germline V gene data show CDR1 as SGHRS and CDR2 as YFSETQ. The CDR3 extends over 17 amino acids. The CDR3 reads CASSLGTGRATNEKLFF. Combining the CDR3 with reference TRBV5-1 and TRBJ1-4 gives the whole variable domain KAGVTQTPRYLIKTRGQQVTLSCSPISGHRSVSWYQQTPGQGLQFLFEYFSETQRNKGNFPGRFSGRQFSNSRSEMNVSTLELGDSALYLCASSLGTGRATNEKLFFGSGTQLSVL.

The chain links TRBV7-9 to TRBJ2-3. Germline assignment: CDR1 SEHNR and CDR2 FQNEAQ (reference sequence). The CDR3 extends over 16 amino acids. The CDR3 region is CASSRAEGAGTDTQYF. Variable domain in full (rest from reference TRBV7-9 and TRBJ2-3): DTGVSQNPRHKITKRGQNVTFRCDPISEHNRLYWYRQTLGQGPEFLTYFQNEAQLEKSRLLSDRFSAERPKGSFSTLEIQRTEQGDSAMYLCASSRAEGAGTDTQYFGPGTRLTVL.

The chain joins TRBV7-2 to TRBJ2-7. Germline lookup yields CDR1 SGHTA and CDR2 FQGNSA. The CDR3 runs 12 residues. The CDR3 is CASSRSLYEQYF. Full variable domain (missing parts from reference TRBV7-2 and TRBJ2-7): GAGVSQSPSNKVTEKGKDVELRCDPISGHTALYWYRQSLGQGLEFLIYFQGNSAPDKSGLPSDRFSAERTGGSVSTLTIQRTQQEDSAVYLCASSRSLYEQYFGPGTRLTVT.

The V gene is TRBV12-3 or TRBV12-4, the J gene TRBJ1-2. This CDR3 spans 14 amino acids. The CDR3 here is CASSFRFGLYGYTF.

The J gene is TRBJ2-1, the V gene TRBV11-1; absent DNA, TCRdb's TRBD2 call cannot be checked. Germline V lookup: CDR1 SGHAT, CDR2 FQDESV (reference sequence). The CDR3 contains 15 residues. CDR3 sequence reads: CASSRGLAGGVGQFF.

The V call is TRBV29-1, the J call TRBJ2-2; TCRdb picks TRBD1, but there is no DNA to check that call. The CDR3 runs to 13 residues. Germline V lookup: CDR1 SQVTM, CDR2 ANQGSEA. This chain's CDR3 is CSVTTGFTGELFF.

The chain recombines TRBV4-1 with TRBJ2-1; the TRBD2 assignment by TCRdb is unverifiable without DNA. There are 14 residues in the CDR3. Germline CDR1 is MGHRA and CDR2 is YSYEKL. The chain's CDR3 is CASSQDASYVGQFF.

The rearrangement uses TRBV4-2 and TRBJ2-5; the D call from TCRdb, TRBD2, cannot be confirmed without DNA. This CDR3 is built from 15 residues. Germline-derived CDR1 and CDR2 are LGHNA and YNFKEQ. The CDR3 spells CASSQDAGGHETQYF.

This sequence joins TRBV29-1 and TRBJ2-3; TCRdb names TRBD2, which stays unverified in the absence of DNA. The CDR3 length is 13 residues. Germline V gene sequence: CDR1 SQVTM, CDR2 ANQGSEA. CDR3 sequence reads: CSVATSWADTQYF.

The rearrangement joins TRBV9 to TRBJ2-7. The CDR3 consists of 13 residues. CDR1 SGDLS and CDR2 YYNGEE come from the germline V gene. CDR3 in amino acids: CASSAENSYEQYF.

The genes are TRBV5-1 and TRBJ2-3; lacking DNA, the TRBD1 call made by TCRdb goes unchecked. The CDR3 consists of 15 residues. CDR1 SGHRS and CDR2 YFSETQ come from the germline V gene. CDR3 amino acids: CASSFGGGATDTQYF. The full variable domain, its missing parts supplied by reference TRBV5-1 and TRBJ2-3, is KAGVTQTPRYLIKTRGQQVTLSCSPISGHRSVSWYQQTPGQGLQFLFEYFSETQRNKGNFPGRFSGRQFSNSRSEMNVSTLELGDSALYLCASSFGGGATDTQYFGPGTRLTVL.

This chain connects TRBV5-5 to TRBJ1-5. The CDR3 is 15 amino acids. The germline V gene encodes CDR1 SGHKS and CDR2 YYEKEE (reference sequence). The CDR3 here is CASSFHLGGNQPQHF.

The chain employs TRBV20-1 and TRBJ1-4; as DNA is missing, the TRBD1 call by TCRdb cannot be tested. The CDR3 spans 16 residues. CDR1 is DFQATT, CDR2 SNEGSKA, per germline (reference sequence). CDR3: CSARPYRQPTNEKLFF.

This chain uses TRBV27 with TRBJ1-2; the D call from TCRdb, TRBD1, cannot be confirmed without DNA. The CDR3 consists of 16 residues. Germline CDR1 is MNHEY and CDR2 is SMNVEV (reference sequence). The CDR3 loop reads CASSLLKRPGNYGYTF.

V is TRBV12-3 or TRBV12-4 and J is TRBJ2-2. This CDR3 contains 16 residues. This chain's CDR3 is CASSFSFHSVTGELFF.

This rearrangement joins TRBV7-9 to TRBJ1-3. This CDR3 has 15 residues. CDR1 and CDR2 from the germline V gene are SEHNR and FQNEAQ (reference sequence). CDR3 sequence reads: CASSTHLSTGNTIYF.

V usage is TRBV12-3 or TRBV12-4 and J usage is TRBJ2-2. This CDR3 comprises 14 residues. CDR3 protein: CASSYQLNTGELFF.

CDR3 in amino acids: CASSYRGTGGIDEQYF. This sequence joins TRBV5-1 and TRBJ2-7; TCRdb indicates TRBD1, and absent DNA this call remains unverified. Germline-derived CDR1 and CDR2 are SGHRS and YFSETQ. The CDR3 length is 16 residues.